What follows describes a single T cell receptor beta chain. The germline gives CDR1 SGHVS, CDR2 FNYEAQ. The ends lost 5 bases at V and 13 bases at J; junction bases unmatched: 15. The CDR3 extends over 15 amino acids. The sample comes from a study of cytomegalovirus exposure and HLA in healthy donors. PCR employed 60 Vbeta and 13 Jbeta primers. Libraries were prepared by immunoSEQ multiplex PCR; TCRdb keeps only in-frame clonotypes and omits some of them. The repertoire has 110,000 or so clones, over 8.5% of them found once; the top ten carry less than 6.5%. The chain combines TRBV7-6 with TRBJ2-5; 11 bases match TRBD1. Specimen: PBMCs. The sequence came from a woman in her thirties or forties in good health and CMV-seropositive. CDR3 nucleotide sequence: TGTGCCAGCAGCCCGAATACCGGGACAGGGGGGGGGCTGTACTTC. This encodes CASSPNTGTGGGLYF.